Presented here are 30 T cell receptor beta chains from one specimen sequenced in a study of Graves' ophthalmopathy and Graves' hyperthyroidism. Beta-chain TCR CDR3 regions were amplified from RNA transcripts. Second-round multiplex PCR came after first-round RT-PCR with HTBI primers. MiXCR was run by TCRdb on the multiplex PCR reads, yielding one entry per CDR3 protein. The repertoire consists of roughly 1.1 million distinct CDR3 sequences, with about 38% occurring once and the leading ten covering around 10%. Input material: peripheral blood or thyroid tissue (not recorded which). Receptor source: an adult man with Graves' hyperthyroidism.

The V gene is TRBV5-6, the J gene TRBJ2-7; tentatively, D is TRBD1 (7 bases). Germline CDR1 SGHDT, CDR2 YYEEEE. V was cut by 0 bases and J by 7 bases, with 23 bases left in between. This CDR3 has 17 amino acids. CDR3 sequence reads: CASSLDKTGRGVDEQYF. CDR3 bases: TGTGCCAGCAGCTTGGATAAGACAGGGCGGGGAGTCGATGAGCAGTACTTC. The full variable domain, in which reference TRBV5-6 and TRBJ2-7 provide the parts outside the CDR3, is DAGVTQSPTHLIKTRGQQVTLRCSPKSGHDTVSWYQQALGQGPQFIFQYYEEEERQRGNFPDRFSGHQFPNYSSELNVNALLLGDSALYLCASSLDKTGRGVDEQYFGPGTRLTVT.

V is TRBV7-2 and J is TRBJ2-7; 7 nucleotides match TRBD1. The CDR3 spans 14 residues. Trimming cost V 4 bases and J 7 bases; bases outside gene matches: 10. The germline CDR1 and CDR2 sequences are SGHTA and FQGNSA. CDR3 coding DNA: TGTGCCAGCAGCTCGTTGGGACAGAACTATGAGCAGTACTTC. This translates into CASSSLGQNYEQYF.

This clonotype was counted ten times or more. The genes are TRBV6-5 and TRBJ1-2, with D uncertain. The germline gives CDR1 MNHEY, CDR2 SVGAGI. The CDR3 spans 15 residues. With 8 bases removed from V and 2 bases from J, the gap between germline ends came to 18 bases. The CDR3 here is CASVSGGGGNYGYTF. The CDR3 coding sequence is TGTGCCAGCGTCTCTGGTGGCGGAGGGAACTATGGCTACACCTTC.

The V call is TRBV7-9, the J call TRBJ1-6; perhaps TRBD1 as D (5 bases). This CDR3 is 14 amino acids long. Trimming took 6 bases from V and 6 from J, leaving 12 bases between them. Germline V gene lookup returns CDR1 SEHNR and CDR2 FQNEAQ (reference sequence). The CDR3 region is CASSFSRVNSPLHF. For the CDR3, the DNA is TGTGCCAGCAGTTTTTCCAGGGTTAATTCACCCCTCCACTTT. Using reference TRBV7-9 and TRBJ1-6 for the parts outside the CDR3, the full variable domain is DTGVSQNPRHKITKRGQNVTFRCDPISEHNRLYWYRQTLGQGPEFLTYFQNEAQLEKSRLLSDRFSAERPKGSFSTLEIQRTEQGDSAMYLCASSFSRVNSPLHFGNGTRLTVT.

This clonotype was seen repeatedly, ten times or more. The genes are TRBV2 and TRBJ2-6; 7 nucleotides align to TRBD1. Germline V gene lookup returns CDR1 SNHLY and CDR2 FYNNEI. This CDR3 is built from 14 residues. With V trimmed by 10 bases and J by 3 bases, 6 bases remained unmatched. CDR3 in amino acids: CANQGVRGANVLTF. CDR3 in DNA: TGTGCCAATCAGGGGGTTCGTGGGGCCAACGTCCTGACTTTC.

J is TRBJ2-2 and V is TRBV7-2; 9 bases agree with TRBD2. V shed 3 bases, J shed 2 bases, and the junction held 7 bases outside the gene matches. This CDR3 has 17 residues. CDR1 is SGHTA, CDR2 FQGNSA, per germline. The CDR3 nucleotides are TGTGCCAGCAGCTTCCTAGCGGGGATAAGAAACACCGGGGAGCTGTTTTTT. Translating gives CASSFLAGIRNTGELFF.

As concerns this clonotype: Mismatch with germline at one junction end may stem from a read error. The chain links TRBV5-1 to TRBJ2-7; 11 bases fit TRBD2. CDR1 and CDR2 from the germline V gene are SGHRS and YFSETQ. CDR3 length equals 14 residues. In DNA, the CDR3 is TGTGCCATCAGCCTAGGGACTAGCGGATACGAGCAGTACTTC. It encodes CAISLGTSGYEQYF.

This clonotype was counted a single time. The final CDR3 position lacks the conserved phenylalanine or tryptophan, pointing to a likely read error. The rearrangement links TRBV19 to TRBJ1-1; D unresolved. Germline values: CDR1 LNHDA, CDR2 SQIVND (reference sequence). The CDR3 consists of 14 residues. V lost 2 bases, J lost 1 base, and 8 bases lay in between. The CDR3 sequence is CASSIRKPNTEAFL. The CDR3 nucleotides are TGTGCCAGTAGTATAAGAAAGCCGAACACTGAAGCTTTCCTT.

J is TRBJ2-7 and V is TRBV7-2; 7 bases map to TRBD2. V lost 4 bases and J lost 6; bases outside the gene matches: 9. Germline V gene lookup returns CDR1 SGHTA and CDR2 FQGNSA. This CDR3 is 14 amino acids long. The CDR3 region has the DNA TGTGCCAGCAGCTCTTCGGGGGGATCCCTCGAGCAGTACTTC. Encoded protein: CASSSSGGSLEQYF. Full variable domain (missing parts from reference TRBV7-2 and TRBJ2-7): GAGVSQSPSNKVTEKGKDVELRCDPISGHTALYWYRQSLGQGLEFLIYFQGNSAPDKSGLPSDRFSAERTGGSVSTLTIQRTQQEDSAVYLCASSSSGGSLEQYFGPGTRLTVT.

The chain recombines TRBV10-3 with TRBJ1-1; the D is unclear. CDR1 ENHRY and CDR2 SYGVKD come from the germline V gene. V lost 3 bases to trimming and J lost 5 bases, with 13 bases between them. The CDR3 runs 14 residues. CDR3 in DNA: TGTGCCATCAGTGAACAAAGGTTGGGAACTGAAGCTTTCTTT. It is translated as CAISEQRLGTEAFF.

This clonotype was recorded at least ten times. This chain connects TRBV7-2 to TRBJ1-3, with D unclear. The germline gives CDR1 SGHTA, CDR2 FQGNSA. This CDR3 is built from 14 residues. V was pared by 7 bases and J by 4 bases, with 14 bases between. DNA of the CDR3: TGTGCCAGCAACCTCGTAAACCTGGGAAACACCATATATTTT. This encodes CASNLVNLGNTIYF.

About this clonotype itself: One end of the junction varies from germline; a read error may be responsible. This chain links TRBV15 with TRBJ2-7; 8 bases are shared with TRBD1. From germline, CDR1 is LNHNV and CDR2 YYDKDF (reference sequence). The CDR3 extends over 14 amino acids. CDR3 bases: TGTGCCGCCAGCAGCCTCAGGGGGCCCCACGAGCAGTACTTC. Translating it yields CAASSLRGPHEQYF. The full variable domain, in which reference TRBV15 and TRBJ2-7 provide the parts outside the CDR3, is DAMVIQNPRYQVTQFGKPVTLSCSQTLNHNVMYWYQQKSSQAPKLLFHYYDKDFNNEADTPDNFQSRRPNTSFCFLDIRSPGLGDTAMYLCAASSLRGPHEQYFGPGTRLTVT.

With regard to this clonotype: A far larger clone differs by one base, so this is likely a read error. The gene calls are TRBV7-9 and TRBJ2-7; unclear D gene. V lost 3 bases and J lost 3, with 9 bases in between. Germline loops: CDR1 SEHNR, CDR2 FQNEAQ (reference sequence). CDR3 length: 13 amino acids. CDR3 DNA: TGTGCCAGCAGCTTGGGATTCGTCTACGAGCAGTACTTC. This translates into CASSLGFVYEQYF. The full variable domain, its missing parts supplied by reference TRBV7-9 and TRBJ2-7, is DTGVSQNPRHKITKRGQNVTFRCDPISEHNRLYWYRQTLGQGPEFLTYFQNEAQLEKSRLLSDRFSAERPKGSFSTLEIQRTEQGDSAMYLCASSLGFVYEQYFGPGTRLTVT.

At least ten counts were recorded for this clonotype. This chain uses TRBV5-1 with TRBJ1-6, with 7 bases matching TRBD1. Germline lookup yields CDR1 SGHRS and CDR2 YFSETQ. Trimming cost V 5 bases and J 5 bases; bases outside gene matches: 7. The CDR3 sequence is 15 residues long. DNA of the CDR3: TGCGCCAGCAGTTTGACAGGGACTGATAATTCACCCCTCCACTTT. Encoded protein: CASSLTGTDNSPLHF.

This clonotype was detected ten times or more. The V gene is TRBV10-3, the J gene TRBJ1-5; 8 nucleotides align to TRBD1. CDR3 length equals 14 residues. Per the germline V gene, CDR1 is ENHRY and CDR2 is SYGVKD. The V and J ends lost 2 bases and 8 bases, in that order; junction bases with no gene match: 5. In DNA form, the CDR3 reads TGTGCCATCAGTGAGACAGCACAGGGGGAGCCCCAGCATTTT. Its translation: CAISETAQGEPQHF.

This chain joins TRBV15 and TRBJ1-5; 7 nucleotides line up with TRBD1. The CDR3 length is 14 residues. Germline V gene sequence: CDR1 LNHNV, CDR2 YYDKDF (reference sequence). Germline trimming cut 5 bases from V and 6 bases from J; bases unmatched to any gene: 7. The CDR3 nucleotides read TGTGCCACCAGCGCTGACAGGGCCGGTCAGCCCCAGCATTTT. This encodes CATSADRAGQPQHF.

There are many counts of this clonotype. V usage is TRBV19 and J usage is TRBJ1-2, with TRBD1 matching over 10 bases. Losses at the gene ends were 10 bases for V and 4 bases for J; bases not matched to a gene: 12. This CDR3 is built from 15 residues. Germline assignment: CDR1 LNHDA and CDR2 SQIVND (reference sequence). The CDR3 region is CATRDRGPLGYGYTF. CDR3 sequence (DNA): TGTGCCACACGGGACAGGGGTCCCCTTGGCTATGGCTACACCTTC.

This clonotype was seen a few times. J is TRBJ1-2 and V is TRBV29-1; D might be TRBD1 (6 bases). V was trimmed by 0 bases and J by 5 bases, leaving 13 bases between them. This CDR3 has 14 residues. Germline V gene lookup returns CDR1 SQVTM and CDR2 ANQGSEA. The CDR3: CSVEDQQGWYGYTF. The CDR3 coding sequence is TGCAGCGTTGAAGACCAACAGGGTTGGTATGGCTACACCTTC.

This chain connects TRBV7-9 to TRBJ1-2, with unresolved D. The CDR3 spans 14 residues. V lost 3 bases and J 4 bases, leaving 12 bases between the germline ends. The germline gives CDR1 SEHNR, CDR2 FQNEAQ (reference sequence). CDR3 in amino acids: CASSFNGGTYGYTF. CDR3 in DNA: TGTGCCAGCAGCTTTAACGGAGGAACCTATGGCTACACCTTC.

This clonotype was recorded many times. V gene TRBV10-1 combines with J gene TRBJ2-7; D is possibly TRBD1 (6 bases). Trimming pared 7 bases from V and 6 bases from J, leaving 19 bases between. CDR1 is WNHNN and CDR2 is SYGVQD in the germline V gene (reference sequence). This CDR3 region has 14 residues. This CDR3 is CASILLPGEREQYF. The CDR3 DNA reads as TGCGCCAGCATTCTCCTTCCAGGGGAGCGCGAGCAGTACTTC.

This clonotype was recorded only once. The chain has TRBV7-2 and TRBJ1-3; D remains unclear. Germline V gene lookup returns CDR1 SGHTA and CDR2 FQGNSA. The CDR3 has 14 amino acids. Trimming took 8 bases from V and 0 from J, leaving 11 bases between them. CDR3 sequence (DNA): TGTGCCAGCGGATCCGGGAGCTCTGGAAACACCATATATTTT. Its protein product is CASGSGSSGNTIYF. Supplemented by reference TRBV7-2 and TRBJ1-3, the full variable domain reads GAGVSQSPSNKVTEKGKDVELRCDPISGHTALYWYRQSLGQGLEFLIYFQGNSAPDKSGLPSDRFSAERTGGSVSTLTIQRTQQEDSAVYLCASGSGSSGNTIYFGEGSWLTVV.

The rearrangement links TRBV5-1 to TRBJ2-5; D is ambiguous. Judging by the DNA end, TRBJ2-1 fits better; the J call may be wrong. CDR3 length equals 12 residues. Germline V gene lookup returns CDR1 SGHRS and CDR2 YFSETQ. CDR3 amino acids: CASSVDQETQFF. DNA of the CDR3: TGCGCCAGCAGCGTGGACCAAGAGACCCAGTTCTTC.

In this sample, this clonotype turned up once. The rearrangement links TRBV29-1 to TRBJ2-2; either TRBD1 or TRBD2 may supply D (5 bases each). The CDR3 is 14 amino acids. V was clipped by 7 bases and J by 3 bases, with 15 bases between them. Germline values: CDR1 SQVTM, CDR2 ANQGSEA. CDR3 amino acids: CSARGAADTGELFF. The CDR3 DNA reads TGCAGCGCTAGGGGAGCAGCGGACACCGGGGAGCTGTTTTTT.

As concerns this clonotype: One end of the junction fails to match germline, which may point to a read error. The rearrangement links TRBV12-3 or TRBV12-4 to TRBJ2-7, with TRBD1 identical over 9 bases. This CDR3 comprises 16 residues. The CDR3 sequence: CAISESGQGGMGEQYF. CDR3 DNA: TGTGCCATCAGTGAGTCGGGACAGGGCGGAATGGGAGAGCAGTACTTC.

The J gene is TRBJ2-6, the V gene TRBV7-3, with D tentatively TRBD1 (6 bases). The CDR3 extends over 15 amino acids. CDR1 and CDR2 (germline): SGHTA, FQGTGA. Trimming shortened V by 6 bases and J by 2 bases, and 11 bases separated the two germline ends. This CDR3 reads CASRPTGTGANVLTF. In DNA form, the CDR3 reads TGTGCCAGCAGACCTACAGGGACTGGGGCCAACGTCCTGACTTTC.

The chain carries TRBV30 and TRBJ1-1; the D gene is possibly TRBD1 (6 bases). V was shortened by 8 bases and J by 1 base, with 14 bases between the two germline ends. CDR1 is GTSNPN and CDR2 is SVGIG in the germline V gene (reference sequence). The CDR3 length is 13 residues. The CDR3 loop is CAGREGGNTEAFF. The DNA of the CDR3 is TGTGCCGGACGCGAGGGGGGGAACACTGAAGCTTTCTTT. Using reference TRBV30 and TRBJ1-1 for the parts outside the CDR3, the full variable domain is SQTIHQWPATLVQPVGSPLSLECTVEGTSNPNLYWYRQAAGRGLQLLFYSVGIGQISSEVPQNLSASRPQDRQFILSSKKLLLSDSGFYLCAGREGGNTEAFFGQGTRLTVV.

In its sample, this clonotype was seen many times. The chain carries TRBV7-8 and TRBJ2-5, with 12 bases that match TRBD2. V was pared by 6 bases and J by 1 base, with 3 bases of the junction left unmatched. The CDR3 is made up of 15 amino acids. Germline V gene lookup returns CDR1 SGHVS and CDR2 FQNEAQ. CDR3 coding DNA: TGTGCCAGCAGGAGACTAGCGGGAGTCCAAGAGACCCAGTACTTC. Its protein product is CASRRLAGVQETQYF.

This clonotype was seen ten or more times. V and J are TRBV5-8 and TRBJ2-6, with unresolved D. The V gene lost 4 bases and the J gene lost 0 bases, with 14 bases spanning the gap. The CDR3 sequence is 17 residues long. Germline CDR1 is SGHTS and CDR2 is YDEGEE. The CDR3 reads CASSTPLGLSGANVLTF. The CDR3 nucleotides are TGTGCCAGCAGCACCCCTCTGGGCCTCTCTGGGGCCAACGTCCTGACTTTC. Full variable domain (outside the CDR3, taken from reference TRBV5-8 and TRBJ2-6): EAGVTQSPTHLIKTRGQQATLRCSPISGHTSVYWYQQALGLGLQFLLWYDEGEERNRGNFPPRFSGRQFPNYSSELNVNALELEDSALYLCASSTPLGLSGANVLTFGAGSRLTVL.

The chain links TRBV5-1 to TRBJ1-1; possible D gene TRBD1, 6 bases. The V and J ends lost 4 bases and 2 bases respectively, with 12 bases between them. Germline V lookup: CDR1 SGHRS, CDR2 YFSETQ. This CDR3 contains 14 residues. The CDR3 sequence is CASSKTTGNTEAFF. CDR3 nucleotide sequence: TGCGCCAGCAGCAAAACGACAGGCAACACTGAAGCTTTCTTT.

Ten or more counts support this clonotype. The J gene is TRBJ2-5, the V gene TRBV2, with 10 bases fitting TRBD2. CDR3 length: 16 amino acids. The germline CDR1 and CDR2 sequences are SNHLY and FYNNEI. Germline trimming cut 0 bases from V and 2 bases from J; bases unmatched to any gene: 3. The CDR3 coding sequence is TGTGCCAGCAGTGAAGCGCTACTAGCGGGGCAAGAGACCCAGTACTTC. Translated: CASSEALLAGQETQYF.